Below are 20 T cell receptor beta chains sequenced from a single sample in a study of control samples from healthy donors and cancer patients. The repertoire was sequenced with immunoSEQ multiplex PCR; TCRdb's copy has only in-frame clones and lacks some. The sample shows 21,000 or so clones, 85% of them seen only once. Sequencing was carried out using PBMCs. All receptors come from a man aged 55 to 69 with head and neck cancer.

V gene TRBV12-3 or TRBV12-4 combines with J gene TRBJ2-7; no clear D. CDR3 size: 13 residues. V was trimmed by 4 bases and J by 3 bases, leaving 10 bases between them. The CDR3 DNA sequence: TGTGCCAGCAGTTCTGGGGAAGTCTACGAGCAGTACTTC. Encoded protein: CASSSGEVYEQYF.

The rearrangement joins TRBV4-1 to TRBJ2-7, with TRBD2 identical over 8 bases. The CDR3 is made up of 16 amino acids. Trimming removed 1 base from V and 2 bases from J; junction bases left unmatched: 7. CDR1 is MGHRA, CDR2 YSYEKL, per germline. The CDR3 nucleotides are TGCGCCAGCAGCCAAGGGGTTAGCGGGATGGCCTACGAGCAGTACTTC. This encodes CASSQGVSGMAYEQYF.

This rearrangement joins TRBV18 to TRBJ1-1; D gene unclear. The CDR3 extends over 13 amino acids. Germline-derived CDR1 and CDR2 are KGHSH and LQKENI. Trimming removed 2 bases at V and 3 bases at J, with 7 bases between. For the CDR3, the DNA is TGTGCCAGCTCACCAATGAGAGACACTGAAGCTTTCTTT. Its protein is CASSPMRDTEAFF.

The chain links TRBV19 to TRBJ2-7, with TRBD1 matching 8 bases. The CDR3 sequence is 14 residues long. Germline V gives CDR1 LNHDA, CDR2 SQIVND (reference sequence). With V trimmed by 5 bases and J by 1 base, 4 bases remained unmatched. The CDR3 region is CASSADRGSYEQYF. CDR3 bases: TGTGCCAGTAGTGCCGACAGGGGATCCTACGAGCAGTACTTC.

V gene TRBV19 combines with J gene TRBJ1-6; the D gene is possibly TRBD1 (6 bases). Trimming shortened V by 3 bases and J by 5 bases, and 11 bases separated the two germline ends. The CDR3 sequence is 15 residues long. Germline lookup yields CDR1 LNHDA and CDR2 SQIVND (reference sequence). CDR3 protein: CASSMGAGDNSPLHF. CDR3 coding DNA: TGTGCCAGTAGTATGGGGGCAGGGGATAATTCACCCCTCCACTTT.

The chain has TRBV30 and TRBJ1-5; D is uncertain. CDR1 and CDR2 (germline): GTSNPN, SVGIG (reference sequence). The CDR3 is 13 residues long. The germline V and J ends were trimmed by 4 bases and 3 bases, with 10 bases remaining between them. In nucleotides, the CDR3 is TGTGCCTGGAACCCCGCTCACAATCAGCCCCAGCATTTT. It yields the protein CAWNPAHNQPQHF.

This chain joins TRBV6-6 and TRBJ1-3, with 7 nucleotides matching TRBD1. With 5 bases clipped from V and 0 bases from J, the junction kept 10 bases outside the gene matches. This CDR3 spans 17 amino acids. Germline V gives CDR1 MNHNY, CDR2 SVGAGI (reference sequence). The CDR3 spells CASSPRQGVISGNTIYF. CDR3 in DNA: TGTGCCAGCAGTCCACGACAGGGAGTAATCTCTGGAAACACCATATATTTT.

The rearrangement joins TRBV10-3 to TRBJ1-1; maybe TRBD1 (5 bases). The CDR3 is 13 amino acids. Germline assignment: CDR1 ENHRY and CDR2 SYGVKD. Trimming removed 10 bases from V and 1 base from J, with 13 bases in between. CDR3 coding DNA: TGTGCCACGAAGGTAGGGGCGAACACTGAAGCTTTCTTT. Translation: CATKVGANTEAFF.

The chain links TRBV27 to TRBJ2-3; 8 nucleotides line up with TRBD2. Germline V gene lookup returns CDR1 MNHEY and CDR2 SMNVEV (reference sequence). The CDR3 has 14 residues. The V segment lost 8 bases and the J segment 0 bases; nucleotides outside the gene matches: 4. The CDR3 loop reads CASGASGSTDTQYF. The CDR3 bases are TGTGCCAGCGGGGCTAGCGGGAGCACAGATACGCAGTATTTT.

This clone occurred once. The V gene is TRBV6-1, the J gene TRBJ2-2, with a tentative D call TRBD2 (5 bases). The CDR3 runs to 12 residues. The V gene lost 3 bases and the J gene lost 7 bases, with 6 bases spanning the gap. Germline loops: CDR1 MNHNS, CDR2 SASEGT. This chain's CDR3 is CASSDSDGELFF. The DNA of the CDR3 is TGTGCCAGCAGTGATAGCGACGGGGAGCTGTTTTTT.

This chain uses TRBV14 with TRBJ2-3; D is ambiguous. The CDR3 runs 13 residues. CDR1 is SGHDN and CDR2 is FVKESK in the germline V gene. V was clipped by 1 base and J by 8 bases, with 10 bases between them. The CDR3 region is CASSQAEKSTQYF. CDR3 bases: TGTGCCAGCAGCCAAGCGGAGAAGTCTACGCAGTATTTT.

DNA for the CDR3: TGTGCCAGCAGACTTACTGGGACACATAGCAATCAGCCCCAGCATTTT. Translated, it gives CASRLTGTHSNQPQHF. J is TRBJ1-5 and V is TRBV27, with a weak D call TRBD1 (6 bases). Germline values: CDR1 MNHEY, CDR2 SMNVEV (reference sequence). V lost 6 bases and J 0 bases, leaving 15 bases between the germline ends. CDR3 length equals 16 residues.

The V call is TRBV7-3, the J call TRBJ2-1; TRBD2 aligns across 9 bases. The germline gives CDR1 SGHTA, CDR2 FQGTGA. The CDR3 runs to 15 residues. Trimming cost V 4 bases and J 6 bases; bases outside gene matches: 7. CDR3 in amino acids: CASSSPSGTSNEQFF. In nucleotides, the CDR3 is TGTGCCAGCAGCTCCCCTAGCGGGACGAGCAATGAGCAGTTCTTC.

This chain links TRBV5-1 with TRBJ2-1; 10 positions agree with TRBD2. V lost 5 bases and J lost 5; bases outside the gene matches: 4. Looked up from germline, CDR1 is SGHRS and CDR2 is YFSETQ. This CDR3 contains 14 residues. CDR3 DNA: TGCGCCAGCAGGGGGACTAGCGTCCACAATGAGCAGTTCTTC. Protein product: CASRGTSVHNEQFF.

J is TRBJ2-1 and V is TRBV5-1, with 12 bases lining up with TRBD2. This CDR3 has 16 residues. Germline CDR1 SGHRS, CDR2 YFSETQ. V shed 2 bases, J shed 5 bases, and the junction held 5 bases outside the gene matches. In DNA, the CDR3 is TGCGCCAGCAGCTTCCCTCGACTAGCGGGGGACAATGAGCAGTTCTTC. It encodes CASSFPRLAGDNEQFF.

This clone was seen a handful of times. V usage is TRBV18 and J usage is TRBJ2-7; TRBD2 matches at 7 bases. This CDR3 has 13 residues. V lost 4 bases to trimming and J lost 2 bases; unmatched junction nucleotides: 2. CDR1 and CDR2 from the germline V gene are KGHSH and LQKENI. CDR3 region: CASSQGLTYEQYV. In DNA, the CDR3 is TGTGCCAGCTCACAGGGACTAACCTACGAGCAGTACGTC.

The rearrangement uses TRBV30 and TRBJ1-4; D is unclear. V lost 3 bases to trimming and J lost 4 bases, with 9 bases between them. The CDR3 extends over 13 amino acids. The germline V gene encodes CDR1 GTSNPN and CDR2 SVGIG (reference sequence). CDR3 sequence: CAWSAGFNEKLFF. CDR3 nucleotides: TGTGCCTGGAGCGCGGGTTTTAATGAAAAACTGTTTTTT.

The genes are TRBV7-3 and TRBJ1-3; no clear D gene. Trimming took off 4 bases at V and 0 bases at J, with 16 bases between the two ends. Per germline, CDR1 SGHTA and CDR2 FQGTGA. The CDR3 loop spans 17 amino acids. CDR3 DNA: TGTGCCAGCAGCTCCCCCCCCCAAGTAAACTCTGGAAACACCATATATTTT. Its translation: CASSSPPQVNSGNTIYF.

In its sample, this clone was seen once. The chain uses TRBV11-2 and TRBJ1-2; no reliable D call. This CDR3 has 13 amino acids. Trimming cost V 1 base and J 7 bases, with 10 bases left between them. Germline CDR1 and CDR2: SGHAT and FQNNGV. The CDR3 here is CASSLVGSPGYTF. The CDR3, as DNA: TGTGCCAGCAGCTTAGTTGGCTCCCCTGGCTACACCTTC. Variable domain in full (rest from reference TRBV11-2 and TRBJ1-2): EAGVAQSPRYKIIEKRQSVAFWCNPISGHATLYWYQQILGQGPKLLIQFQNNGVVDDSQLPKDRFSAERLKGVDSTLKIQPAKLEDSAVYLCASSLVGSPGYTFGSGTRLTVV.

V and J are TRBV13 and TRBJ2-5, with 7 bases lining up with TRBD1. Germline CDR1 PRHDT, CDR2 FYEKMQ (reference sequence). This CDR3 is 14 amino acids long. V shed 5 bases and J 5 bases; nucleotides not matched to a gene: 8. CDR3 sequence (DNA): TGTGCCAGCAGCCTCGGACAGGTTGGGGAGACCCAGTACTTC. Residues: CASSLGQVGETQYF.